Sequencing of this TCR beta chain was carried out in a study of neoadjuvant anti-PD-1 for oral cavity cancer. Study-level background: Non-progressing patients received a fourth nivolumab dose near day 43, then surgery on days 50-56.

The V and J ends lost 2 bases and 5 bases respectively, with 15 bases between them. This CDR3 is built from 15 residues. Germline lookup yields CDR1 MNHEY and CDR2 SMNVEV (reference sequence). Blood libraries mostly used roughly 500 ng genomic DNA, six replicates each. TCRdb keeps only in-frame clones here, not all; method: immunoSEQ multiplex PCR. The table lists roughly 13,000 clones, roughly 68% of them singletons. The sequence came from a person between 40 and 80 years old with oral cavity squamous cell carcinoma. J is TRBJ1-1 and V is TRBV27; possibly TRBD1 for D (6 bases). The sequences come from PBMCs, collected before nivolumab (anti-PD-1) treatment. The CDR3 DNA follows: TGTGCCAGCAGTTTACTCCAGGGCACAGGGACTGAAGCTTTCTTT. Its protein is CASSLLQGTGTEAFF.